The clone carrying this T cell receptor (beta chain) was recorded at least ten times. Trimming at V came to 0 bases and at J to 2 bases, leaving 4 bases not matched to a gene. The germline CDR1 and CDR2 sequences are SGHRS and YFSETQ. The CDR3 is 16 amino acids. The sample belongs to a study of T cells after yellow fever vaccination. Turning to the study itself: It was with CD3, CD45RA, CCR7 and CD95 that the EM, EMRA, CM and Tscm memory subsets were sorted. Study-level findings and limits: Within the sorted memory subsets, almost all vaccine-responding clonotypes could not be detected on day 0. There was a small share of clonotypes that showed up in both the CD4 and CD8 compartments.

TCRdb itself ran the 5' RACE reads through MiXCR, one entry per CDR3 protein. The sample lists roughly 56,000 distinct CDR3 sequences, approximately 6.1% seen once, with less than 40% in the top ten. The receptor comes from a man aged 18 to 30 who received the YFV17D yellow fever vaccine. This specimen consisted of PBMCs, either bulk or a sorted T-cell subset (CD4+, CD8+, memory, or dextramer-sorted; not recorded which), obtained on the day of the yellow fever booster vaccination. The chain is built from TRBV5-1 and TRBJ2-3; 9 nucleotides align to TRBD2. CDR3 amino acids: CASSLGAGGFTDTQYF. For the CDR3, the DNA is TGCGCCAGCAGCTTGGGAGCGGGGGGCTTCACAGATACGCAGTATTTT.